This T cell receptor beta chain is drawn from a study of spatial heterogeneity in lung cancer. This clonotype appeared many times. Unique molecular identifiers tagged every individual TCR cDNA molecule. MiXCR was run by TCRdb on the 5' RACE reads, yielding one entry per CDR3 protein. This sample has around 40,000 distinct CDR3 sequences, with 4% to 6% found just once. Unmatched junction bases numbered 8, after V lost 5 bases and J lost 7 bases. The CDR3 consists of 14 residues. The time point denotes: sample taken at primary tumor resection. Unsorted whole RNA of tumor, nontumor lung or frozen PBMC was sequenced.

The gene calls are TRBV12-3 or TRBV12-4 and TRBJ1-1; 9 bases align to TRBD1. This clonotype originated in a female donor with early-stage non-small cell lung cancer. Sequenced material: PBMCs, taken at surgery. The DNA for the CDR3 is TGTGCCAGCAGTCGGATGACAGGGGGGAATGAAGCTTTCTTT. This codes for CASSRMTGGNEAFF.